The following is a T cell receptor (beta chain) sequence with its context. The target antigen is unknown. This entry belongs to a study of CD8 T cells in ankylosing spondylitis. Overall study findings and caveats: Reportedly, disease-linked clones are significantly enriched in ankylosing spondylitis patients' matched synovial fluid.

V gave up 1 base and J gave up 0 bases, with 7 bases separating them. CDR3 length equals 14 residues. CDR1 and CDR2 (germline): SGHNT, YENEEA. Each CDR3 protein gets one entry after TCRdb re-called the 5' RACE reads with MiXCR. Counted here are approximately 200,000 distinct CDR3 sequences, over 10% occurring once; the ten biggest clones make up around 10%. The sequencing input was blood, either unsorted or a sorted T cell fraction (not recorded which). The TCR was taken from a female donor with ankylosing spondylitis or in good health (not recorded which). This chain uses TRBV11-3 with TRBJ2-7, with D uncertain. CDR3 region: CASSLVASSYEQYF. In nucleotides, the CDR3 is TGTGCCAGCAGCTTAGTGGCCAGCTCCTACGAGCAGTACTTC.